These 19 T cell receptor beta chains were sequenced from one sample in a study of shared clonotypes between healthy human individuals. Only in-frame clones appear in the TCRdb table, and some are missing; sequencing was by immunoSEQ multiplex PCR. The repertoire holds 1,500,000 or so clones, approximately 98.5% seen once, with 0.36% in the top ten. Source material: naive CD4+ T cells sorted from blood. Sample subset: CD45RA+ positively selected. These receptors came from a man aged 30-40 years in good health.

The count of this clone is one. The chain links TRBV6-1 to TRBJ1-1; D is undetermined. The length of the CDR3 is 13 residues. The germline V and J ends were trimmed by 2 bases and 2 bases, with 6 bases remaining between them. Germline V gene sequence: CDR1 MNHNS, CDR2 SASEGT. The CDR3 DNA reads TGTGCCAGCAGTGAACAGGAAAACACTGAAGCTTTCTTT. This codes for CASSEQENTEAFF.

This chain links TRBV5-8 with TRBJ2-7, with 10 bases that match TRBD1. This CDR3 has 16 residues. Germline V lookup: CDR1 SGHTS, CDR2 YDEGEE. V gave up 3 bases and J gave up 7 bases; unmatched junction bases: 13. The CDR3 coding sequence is TGTGCCAGCAGCTATGACAGGGGGCGCTTTTTGCGGGAGCAGTACTTC. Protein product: CASSYDRGRFLREQYF. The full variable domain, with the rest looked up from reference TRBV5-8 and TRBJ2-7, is EAGVTQSPTHLIKTRGQQATLRCSPISGHTSVYWYQQALGLGLQFLLWYDEGEERNRGNFPPRFSGRQFPNYSSELNVNALELEDSALYLCASSYDRGRFLREQYFGPGTRLTVT.

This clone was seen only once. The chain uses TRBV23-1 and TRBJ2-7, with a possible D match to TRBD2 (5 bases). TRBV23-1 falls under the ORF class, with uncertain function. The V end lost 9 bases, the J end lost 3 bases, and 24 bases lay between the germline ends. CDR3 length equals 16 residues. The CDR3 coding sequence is TGCGCCAGTTGCCCCCCAGTCCTACTTGGACTCTACGAGCAGTACTTC. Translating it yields CASCPPVLLGLYEQYF.

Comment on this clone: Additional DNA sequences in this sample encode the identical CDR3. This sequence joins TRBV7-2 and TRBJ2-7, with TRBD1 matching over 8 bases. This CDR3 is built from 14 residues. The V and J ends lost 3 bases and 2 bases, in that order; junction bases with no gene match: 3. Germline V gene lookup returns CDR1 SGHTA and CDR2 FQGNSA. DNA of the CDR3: TGTGCCAGCAGCTTCGGACAGGGTCCCTACGAGCAGTACTTC. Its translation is CASSFGQGPYEQYF.

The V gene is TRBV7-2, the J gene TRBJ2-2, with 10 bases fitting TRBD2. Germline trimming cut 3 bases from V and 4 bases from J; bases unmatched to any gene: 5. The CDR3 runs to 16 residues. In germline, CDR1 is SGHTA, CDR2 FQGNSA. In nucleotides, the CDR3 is TGTGCCAGCAGCTTTCTAGCGGGAGTGGGCACCGGGGAGCTGTTTTTT. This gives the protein CASSFLAGVGTGELFF.

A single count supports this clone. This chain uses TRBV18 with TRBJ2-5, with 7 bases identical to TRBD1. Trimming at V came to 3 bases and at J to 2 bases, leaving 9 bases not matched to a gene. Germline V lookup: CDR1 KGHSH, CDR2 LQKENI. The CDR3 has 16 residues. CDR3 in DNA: TGTGCCAGCTCACCGGGCGGCAGGGGGAATCAAGAGACCCAGTACTTC. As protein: CASSPGGRGNQETQYF.

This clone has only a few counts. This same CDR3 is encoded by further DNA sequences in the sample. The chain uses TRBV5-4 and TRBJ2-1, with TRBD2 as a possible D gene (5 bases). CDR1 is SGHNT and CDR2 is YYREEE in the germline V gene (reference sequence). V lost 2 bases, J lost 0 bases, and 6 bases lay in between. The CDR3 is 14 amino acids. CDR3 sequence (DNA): TGTGCCAGCAGCTTAAGCGGCTCCTACAATGAGCAGTTCTTC. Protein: CASSLSGSYNEQFF.

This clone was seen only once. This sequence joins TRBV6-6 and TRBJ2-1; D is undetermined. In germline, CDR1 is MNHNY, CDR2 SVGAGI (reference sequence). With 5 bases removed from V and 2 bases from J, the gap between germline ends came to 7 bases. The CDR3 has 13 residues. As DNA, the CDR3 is TGTGCCAGCAGTGCAGACGCCTACAATGAGCAGTTCTTC. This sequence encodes CASSADAYNEQFF.

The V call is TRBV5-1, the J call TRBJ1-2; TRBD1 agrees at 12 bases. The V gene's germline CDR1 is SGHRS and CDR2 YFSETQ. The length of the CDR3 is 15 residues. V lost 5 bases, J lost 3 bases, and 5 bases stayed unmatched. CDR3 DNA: TGCGCCAGCAGAACCGGGACAGGGGGCTACTATGGCTACACCTTC. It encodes CASRTGTGGYYGYTF.

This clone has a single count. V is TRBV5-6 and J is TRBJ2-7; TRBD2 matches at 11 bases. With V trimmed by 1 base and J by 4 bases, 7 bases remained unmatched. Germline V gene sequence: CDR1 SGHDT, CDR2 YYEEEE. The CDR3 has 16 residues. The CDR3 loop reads CASSLPAGLAVYEQYF. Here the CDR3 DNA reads TGTGCCAGCAGCTTGCCCGCGGGACTAGCGGTATACGAGCAGTACTTC.

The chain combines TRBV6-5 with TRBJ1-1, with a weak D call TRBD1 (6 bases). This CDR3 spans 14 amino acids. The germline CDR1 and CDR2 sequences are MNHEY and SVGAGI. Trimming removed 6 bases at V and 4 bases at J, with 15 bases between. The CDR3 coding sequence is TGTGCCAGCAGAAGGACAGAGTGGGGCACTGAAGCTTTCTTT. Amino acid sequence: CASRRTEWGTEAFF.

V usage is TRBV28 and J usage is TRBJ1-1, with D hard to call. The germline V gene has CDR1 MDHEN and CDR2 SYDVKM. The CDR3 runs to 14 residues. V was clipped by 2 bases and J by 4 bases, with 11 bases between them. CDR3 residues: CASSLVTLGTEAFF. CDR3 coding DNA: TGTGCCAGCAGTTTAGTCACTTTGGGCACTGAAGCTTTCTTT.

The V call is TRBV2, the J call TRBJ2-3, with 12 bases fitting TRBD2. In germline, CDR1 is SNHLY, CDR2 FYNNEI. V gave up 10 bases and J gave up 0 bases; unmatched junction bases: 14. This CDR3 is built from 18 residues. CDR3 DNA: TGTGCCACCCGATGGGGCCTAGCGGGAGGGCTGAGCACAGATACGCAGTATTTT. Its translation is CATRWGLAGGLSTDTQYF.

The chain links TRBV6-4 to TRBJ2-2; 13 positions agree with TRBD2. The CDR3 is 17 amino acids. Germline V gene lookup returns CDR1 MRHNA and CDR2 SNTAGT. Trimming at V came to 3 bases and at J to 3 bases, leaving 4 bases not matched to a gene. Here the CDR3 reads CASSEGLAGIYTGELFF. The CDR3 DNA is TGTGCCAGCAGTGAGGGACTAGCGGGAATCTACACCGGGGAGCTGTTTTTT.

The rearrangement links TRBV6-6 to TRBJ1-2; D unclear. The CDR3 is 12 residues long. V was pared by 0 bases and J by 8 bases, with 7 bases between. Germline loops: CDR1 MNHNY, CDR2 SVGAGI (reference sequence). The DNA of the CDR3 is TGTGCCAGCAGTTACTCTCAGGTCGGCTACACCTTC. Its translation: CASSYSQVGYTF.

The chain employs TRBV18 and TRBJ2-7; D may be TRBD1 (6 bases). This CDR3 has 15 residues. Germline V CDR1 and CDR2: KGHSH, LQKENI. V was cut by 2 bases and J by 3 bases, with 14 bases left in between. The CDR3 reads CASSPIPDSFYEQYF. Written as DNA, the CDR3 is TGTGCCAGCTCACCAATCCCGGACAGTTTCTACGAGCAGTACTTC.

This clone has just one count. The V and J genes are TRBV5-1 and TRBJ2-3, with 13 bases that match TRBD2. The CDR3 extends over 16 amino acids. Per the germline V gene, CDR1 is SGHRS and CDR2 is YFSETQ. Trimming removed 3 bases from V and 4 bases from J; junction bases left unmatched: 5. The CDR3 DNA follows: TGCGCCAGCAGCTCCTGGACTAGCGGGAGCGCAGATACGCAGTATTTT. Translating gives CASSSWTSGSADTQYF.

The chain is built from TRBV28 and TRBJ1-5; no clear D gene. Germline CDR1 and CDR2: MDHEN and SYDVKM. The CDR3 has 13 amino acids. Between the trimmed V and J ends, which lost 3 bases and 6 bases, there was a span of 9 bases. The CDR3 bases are TGTGCCAGCAGTTTTCGCAGGAGTCAGCCCCAGCATTTT. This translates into CASSFRRSQPQHF. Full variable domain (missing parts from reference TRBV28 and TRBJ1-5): DVKVTQSSRYLVKRTGEKVFLECVQDMDHENMFWYRQDPGLGLRLIYFSYDVKMKEKGDIPEGYSVSREKKERFSLILESASTNQTSMYLCASSFRRSQPQHFGDGTRLSIL.

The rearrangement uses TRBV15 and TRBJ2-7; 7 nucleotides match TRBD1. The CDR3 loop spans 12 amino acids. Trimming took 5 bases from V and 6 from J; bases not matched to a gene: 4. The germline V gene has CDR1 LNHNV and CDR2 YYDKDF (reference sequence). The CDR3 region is CATSRQGGEQYF. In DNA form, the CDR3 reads TGTGCCACCAGCCGACAGGGTGGCGAGCAGTACTTC. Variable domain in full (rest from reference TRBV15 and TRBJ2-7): DAMVIQNPRYQVTQFGKPVTLSCSQTLNHNVMYWYQQKSSQAPKLLFHYYDKDFNNEADTPDNFQSRRPNTSFCFLDIRSPGLGDTAMYLCATSRQGGEQYFGPGTRLTVT.